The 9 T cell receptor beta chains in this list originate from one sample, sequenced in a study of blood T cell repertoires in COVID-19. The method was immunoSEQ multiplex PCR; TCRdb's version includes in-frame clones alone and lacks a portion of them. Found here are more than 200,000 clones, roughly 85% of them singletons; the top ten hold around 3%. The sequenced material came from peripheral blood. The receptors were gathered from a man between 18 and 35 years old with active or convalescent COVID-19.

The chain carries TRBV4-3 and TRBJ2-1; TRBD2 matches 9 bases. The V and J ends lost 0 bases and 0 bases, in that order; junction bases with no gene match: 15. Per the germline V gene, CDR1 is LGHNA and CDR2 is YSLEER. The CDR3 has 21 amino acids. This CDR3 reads CASSQDLQTSGRISSYNEQFF. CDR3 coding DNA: TGCGCCAGCAGCCAAGACCTGCAGACTAGCGGCCGAATCTCCTCCTACAATGAGCAGTTCTTC.

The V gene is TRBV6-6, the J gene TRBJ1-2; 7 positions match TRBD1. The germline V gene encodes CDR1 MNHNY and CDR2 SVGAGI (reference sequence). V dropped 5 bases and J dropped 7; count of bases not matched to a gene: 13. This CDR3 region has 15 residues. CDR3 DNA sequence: TGTGCCAGCAGTCAAAACCAGGGGGGTTTCGGTGGCTACACCTTC. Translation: CASSQNQGGFGGYTF.

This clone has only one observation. This CDR3 is CAWTGGASSYNSPLHF. CDR3 coding DNA: TGTGCCTGGACAGGGGGCGCGAGCTCCTATAATTCACCCCTCCACTTT. The chain has TRBV30 and TRBJ1-6, with 8 bases aligning to TRBD1. The V segment lost 4 bases and the J segment 0 bases; nucleotides outside the gene matches: 5. The CDR3 spans 16 residues. Germline CDR1 GTSNPN, CDR2 SVGIG (reference sequence).

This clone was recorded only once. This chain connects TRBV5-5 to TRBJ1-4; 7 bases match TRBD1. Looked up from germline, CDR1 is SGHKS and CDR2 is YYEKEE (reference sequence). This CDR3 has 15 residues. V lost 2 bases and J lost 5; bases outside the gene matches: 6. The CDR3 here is CASSLFDRENEKLFF. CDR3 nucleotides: TGTGCCAGCAGCTTATTTGACAGGGAGAATGAAAAACTGTTTTTT.

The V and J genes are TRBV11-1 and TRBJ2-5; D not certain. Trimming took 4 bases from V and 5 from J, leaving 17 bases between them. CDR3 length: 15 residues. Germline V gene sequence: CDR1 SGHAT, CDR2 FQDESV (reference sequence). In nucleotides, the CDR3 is TGTGCCAGCAGCTACCGTGGGTCCGGGTCGGAGACCCAGTACTTC. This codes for CASSYRGSGSETQYF.

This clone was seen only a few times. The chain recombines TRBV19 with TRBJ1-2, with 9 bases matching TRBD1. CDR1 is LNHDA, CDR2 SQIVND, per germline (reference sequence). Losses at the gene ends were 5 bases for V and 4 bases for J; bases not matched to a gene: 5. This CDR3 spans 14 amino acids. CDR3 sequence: CASSSDRGVYGYTF. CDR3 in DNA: TGTGCCAGTAGTTCGGACAGGGGCGTCTATGGCTACACCTTC.

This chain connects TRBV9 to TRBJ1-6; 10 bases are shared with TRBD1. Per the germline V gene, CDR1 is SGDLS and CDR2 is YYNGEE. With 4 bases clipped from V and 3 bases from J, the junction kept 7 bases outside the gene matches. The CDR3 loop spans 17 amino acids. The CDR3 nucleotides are TGTGCCAGCAGCCCCGGGACAGGGGCCGACTATAATTCACCCCTCCACTTT. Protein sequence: CASSPGTGADYNSPLHF.

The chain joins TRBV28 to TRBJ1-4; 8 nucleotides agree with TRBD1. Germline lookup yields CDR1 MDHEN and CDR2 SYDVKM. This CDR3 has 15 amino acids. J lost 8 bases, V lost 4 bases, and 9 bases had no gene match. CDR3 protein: CASSSGTGGGEKLFF. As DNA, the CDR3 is TGTGCCAGCAGTTCCGGGACAGGCGGGGGAGAAAAACTGTTTTTT.

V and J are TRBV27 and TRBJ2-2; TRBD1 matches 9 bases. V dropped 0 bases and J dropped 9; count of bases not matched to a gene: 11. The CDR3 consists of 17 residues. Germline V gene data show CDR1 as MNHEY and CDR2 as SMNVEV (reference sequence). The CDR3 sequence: CASSLSIGTGLGRELFF. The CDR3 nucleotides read TGTGCCAGCAGTTTATCGATCGGGACAGGGCTGGGAAGGGAGCTGTTTTTT.